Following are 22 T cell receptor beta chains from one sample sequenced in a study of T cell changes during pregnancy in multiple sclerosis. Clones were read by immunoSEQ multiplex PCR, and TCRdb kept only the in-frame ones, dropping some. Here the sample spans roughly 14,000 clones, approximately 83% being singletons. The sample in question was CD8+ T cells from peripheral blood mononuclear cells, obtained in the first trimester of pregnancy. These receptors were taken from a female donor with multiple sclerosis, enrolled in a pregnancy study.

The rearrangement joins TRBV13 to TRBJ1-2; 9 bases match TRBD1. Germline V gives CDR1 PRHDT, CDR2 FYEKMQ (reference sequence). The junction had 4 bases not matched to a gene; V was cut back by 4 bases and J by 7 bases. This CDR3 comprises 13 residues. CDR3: CASSYRTGAGYTF. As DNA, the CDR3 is TGTGCCAGCAGCTATCGGACAGGGGCTGGCTACACCTTC.

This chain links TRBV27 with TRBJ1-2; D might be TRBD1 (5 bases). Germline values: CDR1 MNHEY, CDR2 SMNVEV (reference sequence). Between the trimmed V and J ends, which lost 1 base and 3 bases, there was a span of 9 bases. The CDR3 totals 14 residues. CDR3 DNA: TGTGCCAGCAGTTTATTTGGGGCAGACTATGGCTACACCTTC. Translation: CASSLFGADYGYTF.

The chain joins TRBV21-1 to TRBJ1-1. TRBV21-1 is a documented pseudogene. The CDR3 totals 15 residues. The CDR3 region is CAGPGIPIGETEAFF. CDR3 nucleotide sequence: TGTGCCGGACCCGGGATCCCCATTGGAGAAACTGAAGCTTTCTTT.

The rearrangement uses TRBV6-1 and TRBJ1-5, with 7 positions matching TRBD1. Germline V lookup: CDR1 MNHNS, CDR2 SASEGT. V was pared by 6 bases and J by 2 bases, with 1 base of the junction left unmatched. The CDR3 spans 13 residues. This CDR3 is CASRDRGNQPQHF. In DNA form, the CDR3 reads TGTGCCAGCAGAGACAGGGGCAATCAGCCCCAGCATTTT.

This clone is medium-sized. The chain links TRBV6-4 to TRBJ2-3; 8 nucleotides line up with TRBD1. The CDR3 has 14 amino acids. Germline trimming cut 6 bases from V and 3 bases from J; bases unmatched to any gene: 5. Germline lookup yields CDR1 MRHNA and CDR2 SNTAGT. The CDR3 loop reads CASSPTGETDTQYF. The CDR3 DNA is TGTGCCAGCAGCCCGACAGGGGAGACAGATACGCAGTATTTT.

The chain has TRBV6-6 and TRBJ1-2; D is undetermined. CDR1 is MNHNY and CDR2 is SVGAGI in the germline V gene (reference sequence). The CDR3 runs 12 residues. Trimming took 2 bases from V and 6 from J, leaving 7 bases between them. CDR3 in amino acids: CASSYGRDGYTF. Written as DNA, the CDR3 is TGTGCCAGCAGTTACGGGAGGGATGGCTACACCTTC.

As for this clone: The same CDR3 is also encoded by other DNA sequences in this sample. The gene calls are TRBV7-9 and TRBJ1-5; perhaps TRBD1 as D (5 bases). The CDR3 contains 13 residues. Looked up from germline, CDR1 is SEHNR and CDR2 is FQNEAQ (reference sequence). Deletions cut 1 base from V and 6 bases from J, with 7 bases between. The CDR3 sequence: CASSLGGGQPQHF. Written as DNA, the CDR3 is TGTGCCAGCAGCTTAGGGGGGGGTCAGCCCCAGCATTTT.

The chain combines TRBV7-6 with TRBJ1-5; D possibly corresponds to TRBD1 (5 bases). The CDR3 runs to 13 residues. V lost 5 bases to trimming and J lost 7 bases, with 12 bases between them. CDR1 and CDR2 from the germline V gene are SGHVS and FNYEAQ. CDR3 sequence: CASSQTPGQPQHF. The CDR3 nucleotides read TGTGCCAGCAGCCAGACCCCAGGGCAGCCCCAGCATTTT.

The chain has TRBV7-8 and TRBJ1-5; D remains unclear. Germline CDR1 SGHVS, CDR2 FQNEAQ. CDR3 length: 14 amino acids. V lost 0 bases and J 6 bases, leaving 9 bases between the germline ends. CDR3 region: CASSLARESQPQHF. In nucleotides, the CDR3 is TGTGCCAGCAGCTTAGCAAGGGAGAGTCAGCCCCAGCATTTT.

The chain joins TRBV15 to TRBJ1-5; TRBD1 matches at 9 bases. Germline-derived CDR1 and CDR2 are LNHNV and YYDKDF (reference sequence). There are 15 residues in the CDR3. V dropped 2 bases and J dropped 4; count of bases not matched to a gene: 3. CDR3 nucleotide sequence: TGTGCCACCAGCAGATGGACAGGGGAAAATCAGCCCCAGCATTTT. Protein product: CATSRWTGENQPQHF.

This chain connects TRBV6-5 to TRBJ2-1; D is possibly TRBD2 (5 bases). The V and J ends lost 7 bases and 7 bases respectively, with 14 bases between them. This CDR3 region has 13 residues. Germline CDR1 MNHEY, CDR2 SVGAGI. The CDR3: CASNTGSGNEQFF. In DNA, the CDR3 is TGTGCCAGCAATACGGGGTCTGGGAATGAGCAGTTCTTC.

CDR3 residues: CASSWGLGGETQYF. CDR3 nucleotide sequence: TGTGCCAGCAGTTGGGGACTAGGCGGAGAGACCCAGTACTTC. The chain uses TRBV27 and TRBJ2-5; TRBD2 agrees at 8 bases. The germline V gene encodes CDR1 MNHEY and CDR2 SMNVEV (reference sequence). V dropped 4 bases and J dropped 4; count of bases not matched to a gene: 5. The CDR3 length is 14 residues.

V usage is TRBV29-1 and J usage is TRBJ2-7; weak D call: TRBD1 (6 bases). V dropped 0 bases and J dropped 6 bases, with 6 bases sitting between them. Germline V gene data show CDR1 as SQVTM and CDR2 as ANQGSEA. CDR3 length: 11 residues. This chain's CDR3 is CSVEEQGEQYF. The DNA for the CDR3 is TGCAGCGTTGAAGAACAGGGCGAGCAGTACTTC.

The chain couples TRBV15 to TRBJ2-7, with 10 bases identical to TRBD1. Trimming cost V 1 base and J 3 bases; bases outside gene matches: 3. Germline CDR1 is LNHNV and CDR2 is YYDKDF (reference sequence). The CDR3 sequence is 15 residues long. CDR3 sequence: CATSRGTGGVYEQYF. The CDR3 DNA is TGTGCCACCAGCAGAGGGACAGGGGGGGTCTACGAGCAGTACTTC.

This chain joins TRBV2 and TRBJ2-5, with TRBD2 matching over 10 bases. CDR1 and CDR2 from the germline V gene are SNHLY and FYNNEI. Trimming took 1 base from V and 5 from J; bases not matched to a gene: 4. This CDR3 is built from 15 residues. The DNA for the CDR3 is TGTGCCAGCAGTGAAGTACTAGCGGGGCAGGAGACCCAGTACTTC. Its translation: CASSEVLAGQETQYF.

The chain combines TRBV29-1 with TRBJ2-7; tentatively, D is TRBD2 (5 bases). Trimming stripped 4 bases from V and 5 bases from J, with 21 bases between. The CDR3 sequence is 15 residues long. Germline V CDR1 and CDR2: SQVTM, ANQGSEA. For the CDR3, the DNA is TGCAGCGTTGCAAATCTAGAGGGTAAGGGCCACGAGCAGTACTTC. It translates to CSVANLEGKGHEQYF.

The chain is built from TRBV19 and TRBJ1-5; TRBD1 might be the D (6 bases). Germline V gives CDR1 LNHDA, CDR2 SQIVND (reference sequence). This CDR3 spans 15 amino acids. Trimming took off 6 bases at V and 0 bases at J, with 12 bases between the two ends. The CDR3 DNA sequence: TGTGCCAGTAGGCCGGACAGAAATAGCAATCAGCCCCAGCATTTT. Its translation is CASRPDRNSNQPQHF.

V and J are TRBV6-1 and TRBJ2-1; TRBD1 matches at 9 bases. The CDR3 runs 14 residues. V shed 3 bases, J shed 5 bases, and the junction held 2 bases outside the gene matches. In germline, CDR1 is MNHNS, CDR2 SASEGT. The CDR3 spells CASSERDRDNEQFF. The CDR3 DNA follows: TGTGCCAGCAGTGAGAGGGACAGGGACAATGAGCAGTTCTTC.

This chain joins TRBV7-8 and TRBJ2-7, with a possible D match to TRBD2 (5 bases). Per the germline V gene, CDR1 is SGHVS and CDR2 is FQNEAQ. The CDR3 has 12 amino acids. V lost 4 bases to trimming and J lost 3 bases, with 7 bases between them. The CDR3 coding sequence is TGTGCCAGCAGCTGGGGAGACTACGAGCAGTACTTC. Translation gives CASSWGDYEQYF.

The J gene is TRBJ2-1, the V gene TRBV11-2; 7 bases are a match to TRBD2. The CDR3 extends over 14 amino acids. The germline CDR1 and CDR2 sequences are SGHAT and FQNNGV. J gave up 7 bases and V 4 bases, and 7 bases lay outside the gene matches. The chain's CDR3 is CASSSWEGRNEQFF. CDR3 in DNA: TGTGCCAGCAGCTCCTGGGAGGGCCGGAATGAGCAGTTCTTC.

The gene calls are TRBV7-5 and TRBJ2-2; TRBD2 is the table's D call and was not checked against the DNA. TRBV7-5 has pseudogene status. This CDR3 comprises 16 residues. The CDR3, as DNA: TGTGTCAGAAGGCCGGAGCGGGGACCAAACACCGGGGAGCTGTTTTTT. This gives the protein CVRRPERGPNTGELFF.

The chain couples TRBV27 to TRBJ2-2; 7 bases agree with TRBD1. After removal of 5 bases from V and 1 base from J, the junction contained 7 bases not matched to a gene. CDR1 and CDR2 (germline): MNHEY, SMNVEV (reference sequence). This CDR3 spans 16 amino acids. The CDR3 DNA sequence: TGTGCCAGCAGTCCAAGACAGGGAGAGAACACCGGGGAGCTGTTTTTT. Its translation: CASSPRQGENTGELFF.